This T cell receptor beta chain was profiled in a study of identical twins. The table lists this clonotype with a few counts. TCRdb re-derived calls from the 5' RACE reads in MiXCR, one entry per CDR3 protein. This table holds 200,000 to 250,000 distinct CDR3 sequences, around 8% found once. V shed 7 bases and J shed 7 bases, with 15 bases lying between them. In germline, CDR1 is SGHRS, CDR2 YFSETQ. The CDR3 runs to 13 residues. These data were likewise used in another study, on yellow fever vaccine responses in identical twins.

The clonotype was recovered from a woman aged 18-30 years in good health. The chain employs TRBV5-1 and TRBJ1-3; no clear D gene. Material: memory (CD45RO+) T cells sorted from blood. CDR3 sequence reads: CASYLEGSNTIYF. For the CDR3, the DNA is TGCGCCAGCTACCTCGAGGGTTCGAACACCATATATTTT.